The rows below give T cell receptor beta chains drawn from one sample of a study of blood T cells in healthy people across ages. TCRdb reanalysed the 5' RACE reads using MiXCR and keeps one entry per CDR3 protein. The table records hundreds of thousands of distinct CDR3 sequences, 55% to 70% of them present only once. Sequenced: blood. These receptors came from a young man in good health. CDR3s include the opening cysteine and the closing phenylalanine or tryptophan. Each record gives: clone size, D gene, V gene, J gene, CDR3 protein, CDR3 DNA. D genes are given only for firm matches. Not every row has a clone size; where given, it reads once, few, many or a size class.

abundance: NA
d_gene: NA
v_gene: TRBV12-3/TRBV12-4
j_gene: TRBJ1-5
CDR3aa: CASSLLHNQPQHF
CDR3nt: TGTGCCAGCAGTTTGCTCCACAATCAGCCCCAGCATTTT

abundance: NA
d_gene: TRBD1
v_gene: TRBV6-1
j_gene: TRBJ2-7
CDR3aa: CASSRGGYGGVWGQATYEQYF
CDR3nt: TGTGCCAGCAGCCGCGGTGGGTACGGGGGAGTGTGGGGACAGGCCACCTACGAGCAGTACTTC

abundance: NA
d_gene: NA
v_gene: TRBV20-1
j_gene: TRBJ1-1
CDR3aa: CSARVDLDTEAFF
CDR3nt: TGCAGTGCTAGAGTTGATTTAGACACTGAAGCTTTCTTT

abundance: NA
d_gene: NA
v_gene: TRBV14
j_gene: TRBJ2-1
CDR3aa: CASSQVNRRHNEQFF
CDR3nt: TGTGCCAGCAGCCAAGTGAACCGACGTCACAATGAGCAGTTCTTC

abundance: NA
d_gene: NA
v_gene: TRBV7-2
j_gene: TRBJ2-5
CDR3aa: CASSFSRGMETQYF
CDR3nt: TGTGCCAGCAGCTTTAGTAGGGGGATGGAGACCCAGTACTTC

abundance: few
d_gene: NA
v_gene: TRBV12-3/TRBV12-4
j_gene: TRBJ2-5
CDR3aa: CASSFWSNGRQYF
CDR3nt: TGTGCCAGCAGTTTTTGGTCTAACGGCCGGCAGTACTTC

abundance: few
d_gene: NA
v_gene: TRBV6-6
j_gene: TRBJ1-2
CDR3aa: CASRPGTYGYTF
CDR3nt: TGTGCCAGCAGACCCGGGACATATGGCTACACCTTC

abundance: NA
d_gene: NA
v_gene: TRBV25-1
j_gene: TRBJ2-7
CDR3aa: CASSRTVAVHEQYF
CDR3nt: TGTGCCAGCAGCAGGACAGTTGCTGTTCACGAGCAGTACTTC

abundance: NA
d_gene: NA
v_gene: TRBV3-1
j_gene: TRBJ2-7
CDR3aa: CASSRDGRVYEQYF
CDR3nt: TGTGCCAGCAGCCGGGACGGGCGCGTCTACGAGCAGTACTTC

abundance: NA
d_gene: TRBD1
v_gene: TRBV7-8
j_gene: TRBJ2-7
CDR3aa: CASSATGTGGAKQYF
CDR3nt: TGTGCCAGCAGCGCCACCGGGACAGGGGGCGCAAAGCAGTACTTC

abundance: many
d_gene: TRBD2
v_gene: TRBV29-1
j_gene: TRBJ2-3
CDR3aa: CSVDLREGTDTQYF
CDR3nt: TGCAGCGTTGATTTGCGGGAGGGCACAGATACGCAGTATTTT

abundance: NA
d_gene: NA
v_gene: TRBV5-8
j_gene: TRBJ2-1
CDR3aa: CASSLWQGGGEQFF
CDR3nt: TGTGCCAGCAGCTTGTGGCAGGGTGGCGGTGAGCAGTTCTTC

abundance: NA
d_gene: TRBD2
v_gene: TRBV5-6
j_gene: TRBJ2-7
CDR3aa: CASSSSWEGGYEQYF
CDR3nt: TGTGCCAGCAGCTCGAGTTGGGAGGGCGGGTACGAGCAGTACTTC

abundance: NA
d_gene: TRBD2
v_gene: TRBV11-2
j_gene: TRBJ2-1
CDR3aa: CASSLERLAGEQFF
CDR3nt: TGTGCCAGCAGCTTAGAAAGACTAGCAGGGGAGCAGTTCTTC

abundance: NA
d_gene: TRBD1
v_gene: TRBV28
j_gene: TRBJ2-1
CDR3aa: CASSGQQGAGNEQFF
CDR3nt: TGTGCCAGCAGCGGACAACAGGGGGCGGGGAATGAGCAGTTCTTC

abundance: NA
d_gene: NA
v_gene: TRBV7-2
j_gene: TRBJ1-5
CDR3aa: CASSYMQYQPQHF
CDR3nt: TGTGCCAGCAGCTACATGCAATATCAGCCCCAGCATTTT

abundance: NA
d_gene: NA
v_gene: TRBV7-9
j_gene: TRBJ2-6
CDR3aa: CASSLLRGANVLTF
CDR3nt: TGTGCCAGCAGCCTCCTACGGGGGGCCAACGTCCTGACTTTC

abundance: NA
d_gene: NA
v_gene: TRBV6-6
j_gene: TRBJ1-4
CDR3aa: CASSFQSPVATNEKLFF
CDR3nt: TGTGCCAGCAGTTTTCAGTCTCCTGTCGCAACTAATGAAAAACTGTTTTTT

abundance: NA
d_gene: NA
v_gene: TRBV9
j_gene: TRBJ1-4
CDR3aa: CASSVGEISNRLFF
CDR3nt: TGTGCCAGCAGCGTAGGGGAGATCAGTAACAGGCTGTTTTTT

abundance: few
d_gene: TRBD2
v_gene: TRBV10-3
j_gene: TRBJ2-7
CDR3aa: CAIKRGDSYEQYF
CDR3nt: TGTGCCATCAAGCGGGGGGACTCCTACGAGCAGTACTTC

abundance: NA
d_gene: TRBD2
v_gene: TRBV28
j_gene: TRBJ2-7
CDR3aa: CASSELAGGYYEQYF
CDR3nt: TGTGCCAGCAGCGAACTAGCGGGAGGGTACTACGAGCAGTACTTC

abundance: NA
d_gene: TRBD1
v_gene: TRBV28
j_gene: TRBJ2-5
CDR3aa: CASKPAGGGHYRGQETQYF
CDR3nt: TGTGCCAGCAAACCGGCGGGTGGTGGACACTACAGGGGGCAAGAGACCCAGTACTTC

abundance: NA
d_gene: TRBD1
v_gene: TRBV5-1
j_gene: TRBJ2-7
CDR3aa: CASSPTGVFEQYF
CDR3nt: TGCGCCAGCAGCCCGACAGGGGTTTTCGAGCAGTACTTC

abundance: NA
d_gene: NA
v_gene: TRBV28
j_gene: TRBJ2-5
CDR3aa: CASGVRVLGEQYF
CDR3nt: TGTGCCAGCGGAGTTCGCGTACTTGGTGAGCAGTACTTC

abundance: NA
d_gene: NA
v_gene: TRBV20-1
j_gene: TRBJ1-2
CDR3aa: CSASASPDYGYTF
CDR3nt: TGCAGTGCTAGTGCCAGCCCCGATTATGGCTACACCTTC

abundance: few
d_gene: NA
v_gene: TRBV7-2
j_gene: TRBJ2-1
CDR3aa: CASSLGPFGANEQFF
CDR3nt: TGTGCCAGCAGCTTAGGACCCTTCGGGGCCAATGAGCAGTTCTTC

abundance: NA
d_gene: NA
v_gene: TRBV7-9
j_gene: TRBJ2-7
CDR3aa: CASPREEFYEQYF
CDR3nt: TGTGCCAGCCCCAGGGAGGAATTCTACGAGCAGTACTTC

abundance: few
d_gene: NA
v_gene: TRBV7-9
j_gene: TRBJ1-2
CDR3aa: CASSLAHLTGLGYTF
CDR3nt: TGTGCCAGCAGCTTAGCGCATTTAACAGGTCTCGGCTACACCTTC

abundance: NA
d_gene: TRBD1
v_gene: TRBV10-3
j_gene: TRBJ1-1
CDR3aa: CAISQGGPEAFF
CDR3nt: TGTGCCATCAGTCAAGGGGGCCCTGAAGCTTTCTTT

abundance: NA
d_gene: NA
v_gene: TRBV19
j_gene: TRBJ2-1
CDR3aa: CASRSLGLEYNEQFF
CDR3nt: TGTGCCAGTAGATCACTGGGGCTGGAGTACAATGAGCAGTTCTTC

abundance: NA
d_gene: NA
v_gene: TRBV4-2
j_gene: TRBJ1-2
CDR3aa: CASSQVGLANYGYTF
CDR3nt: TGTGCCAGCAGCCAAGTGGGTTTGGCTAACTATGGCTACACCTTC

abundance: NA
d_gene: NA
v_gene: TRBV7-2
j_gene: TRBJ2-3
CDR3aa: CASSLLVLGTDTQYF
CDR3nt: TGTGCCAGCAGCTTACTAGTCTTAGGCACAGATACGCAGTATTTT

abundance: NA
d_gene: TRBD2
v_gene: TRBV10-3
j_gene: TRBJ2-4
CDR3aa: CTISESIAGKNEQYF
CDR3nt: TGTACCATCAGTGAGTCAATAGCGGGTAAGAATGAGCAGTACTTC

abundance: NA
d_gene: NA
v_gene: TRBV2
j_gene: TRBJ1-1
CDR3aa: CASSGQLAFF
CDR3nt: TGTGCCAGCAGTGGACAGCTGGCTTTCTTT

abundance: NA
d_gene: TRBD2
v_gene: TRBV6-5
j_gene: TRBJ2-1
CDR3aa: CASSYGAGGRKSSYNEQFF
CDR3nt: TGTGCCAGCAGTTACGGTGCGGGAGGACGCAAAAGCTCCTACAATGAGCAGTTCTTC

abundance: NA
d_gene: NA
v_gene: TRBV20-1
j_gene: TRBJ2-5
CDR3aa: CSASSAMQAGTQYF
CDR3nt: TGCAGTGCTAGTTCGGCTATGCAAGCTGGGACCCAGTACTTC

abundance: NA
d_gene: NA
v_gene: TRBV5-1
j_gene: TRBJ2-3
CDR3aa: CASSLEGRSTDTQYF
CDR3nt: TGTGCCAGCAGCTTAGAGGGCCGCAGCACAGATACGCAGTATTTT

abundance: NA
d_gene: TRBD2
v_gene: TRBV11-2
j_gene: TRBJ2-7
CDR3aa: CASSYRLAGEYEQYF
CDR3nt: TGTGCCAGCAGCTACCGACTAGCGGGGGAGTACGAGCAGTACTTC

abundance: few
d_gene: TRBD2
v_gene: TRBV20-1
j_gene: TRBJ2-5
CDR3aa: CSARDLGLAGEEGETQYF
CDR3nt: TGCAGTGCTAGAGATCTGGGACTAGCGGGCGAGGAGGGGGAGACCCAGTACTTC

abundance: few
d_gene: NA
v_gene: TRBV7-9
j_gene: TRBJ1-2
CDR3aa: CASSLVGLYMTYGYTF
CDR3nt: TGTGCCAGCAGCTTAGTGGGACTCTATATGACCTATGGCTACACCTTC

abundance: NA
d_gene: NA
v_gene: TRBV5-1
j_gene: TRBJ1-2
CDR3aa: CASSSTGEIPSYGYTF
CDR3nt: TGCGCCAGCAGCTCGACGGGGGAGATCCCTAGCTATGGCTACACCTTC

abundance: NA
d_gene: TRBD1
v_gene: TRBV28
j_gene: TRBJ2-5
CDR3aa: CASSSRTGPRRETQYF
CDR3nt: TGTGCCAGCAGTTCTCGGACAGGGCCCCGGCGGGAGACCCAGTACTTC

abundance: few
d_gene: NA
v_gene: TRBV4-3
j_gene: TRBJ1-2
CDR3aa: CASSQDGITGIYGYTF
CDR3nt: TGCGCCAGCAGCCAAGATGGTATAACAGGGATCTATGGCTACACCTTC

abundance: once
d_gene: NA
v_gene: TRBV7-6
j_gene: TRBJ2-5
CDR3aa: CASSLARPSETQYF
CDR3nt: TGTGCCAGCAGCTTAGCTAGGCCTTCAGAGACCCAGTACTTC

abundance: NA
d_gene: NA
v_gene: TRBV6-2/TRBV6-3
j_gene: TRBJ1-2
CDR3aa: CASTRVPYAGDNYGYTF
CDR3nt: TGTGCCAGCACCAGAGTCCCCTACGCAGGGGACAACTATGGCTACACCTTC

abundance: NA
d_gene: NA
v_gene: TRBV7-2
j_gene: TRBJ2-7
CDR3aa: CASIPGGGTSYEQYF
CDR3nt: TGTGCCAGCATCCCTGGGGGCGGGACGTCCTACGAGCAGTACTTC

abundance: NA
d_gene: NA
v_gene: TRBV10-3
j_gene: TRBJ2-7
CDR3aa: CAISEFAPGFYEQYF
CDR3nt: TGTGCCATCAGTGAATTCGCCCCAGGATTCTACGAGCAGTACTTC

abundance: few
d_gene: TRBD1
v_gene: TRBV7-2
j_gene: TRBJ2-1
CDR3aa: CASSPPRFGTGLPGEQFF
CDR3nt: TGTGCCAGCAGCCCCCCCCGCTTCGGGACAGGGTTGCCTGGTGAGCAGTTCTTC

abundance: NA
d_gene: NA
v_gene: TRBV29-1
j_gene: TRBJ1-1
CDR3aa: CSADGGALAEAFF
CDR3nt: TGCAGCGCCGACGGGGGGGCGCTGGCTGAAGCTTTCTTT

abundance: NA
d_gene: NA
v_gene: TRBV29-1
j_gene: TRBJ2-7
CDR3aa: CSVEGTHHYEQYF
CDR3nt: TGCAGCGTTGAGGGGACGCATCACTACGAGCAGTACTTC

abundance: few
d_gene: NA
v_gene: TRBV9
j_gene: TRBJ2-1
CDR3aa: CASSVERGTPNEQFF
CDR3nt: TGTGCCAGCAGCGTTGAACGAGGGACGCCCAATGAGCAGTTCTTC

abundance: NA
d_gene: NA
v_gene: TRBV6-7
j_gene: TRBJ2-7
CDR3aa: CASRPDTPREQYF
CDR3nt: TGTGCCAGCAGACCAGACACCCCGCGCGAGCAGTACTTC